This entry concerns a single T cell receptor (beta chain). Germline V gene data show CDR1 as SGHAT and CDR2 as FQNNGV. The V gene end was trimmed by 1 base and the J gene end by 4 bases; junction bases not matched to a gene: 4. The CDR3 length is 15 residues. The data belong to a study of T cell changes during pregnancy in multiple sclerosis. The repertoire was sequenced with immunoSEQ multiplex PCR; TCRdb's copy has only in-frame clones and lacks some. This sample yields approximately 82,000 clones, of which just over 90% are seen a single time; around 0.45% belongs to the top ten. The sample here was CD4+ T cells from peripheral blood mononuclear cells, taken in the second trimester of pregnancy. The chain carries TRBV11-2 and TRBJ2-5; TRBD1 aligns across 9 bases. The sequence came from a female donor with multiple sclerosis, enrolled in a pregnancy study. CDR3: CASSLGGTGRETQYF. For the CDR3, the DNA is TGTGCCAGCAGCTTAGGGGGGACAGGGCGAGAGACCCAGTACTTC.